The TCR beta chain described here comes from a study of blood T cell repertoires in COVID-19. About the study: Before being deemed recovered, Cohort 3 donors had two negative PCRs, clearance, or symptom resolution.

The repertoire was sequenced with immunoSEQ multiplex PCR; TCRdb's copy has only in-frame clones and lacks some. The sample lists over 130,000 clones, over 75% seen once, with 3.9% in the top ten. Clinical histories supplied by participants themselves formed the basis of cohort assignment. A word on this clone: Other DNA sequences from this sample encode an identical CDR3 as well.

Sequencing used PBMCs or T cells enriched from blood (not recorded which). This sequence was found in a man over 45 in a cohort exposed to, infected with or recovered from COVID-19 (not recorded which).

The CDR3 sequence: CASSLRGPTNEKLFF. The CDR3 coding sequence is TGTGCCAGCAGTCTAAGGGGTCCAACTAATGAAAAACTGTTTTTT. The V gene is TRBV11-2, the J gene TRBJ1-4, with a weak D call TRBD1 (5 bases). The germline V gene encodes CDR1 SGHAT and CDR2 FQNNGV. Trimming took 6 bases from V and 0 from J, leaving 11 bases between them. This CDR3 has 15 residues.